This TCR beta chain was recovered during a study of regulatory T cells in long-lasting Graves disease. Across the study: Antithyroid drugs had been taken under 3 months by newly diagnosed Graves' patients. Study-wide points: More public clonotypes were shared by persistent patients (2,741) than by new patients (roughly 930).

The CDR3 consists of 14 residues. Trimming removed 5 bases from V and 3 bases from J; junction bases left unmatched: 4. The germline gives CDR1 SEHNR, CDR2 FQNEAQ (reference sequence). Library construction for TCR beta used iRepertoire HTBI primers and Arm-PCR of CDR3 regions. TCRdb re-derived calls from the multiplex PCR reads in MiXCR, one entry per CDR3 protein. The sample holds 450,000 to 700,000 distinct CDR3 sequences, about 14% seen once. Regarding time point: newly diagnosed GD, antithyroid drugs for less than 3 months. RNA from PBMCs was the source of the TCR library. Xi'an, China, was home to the endocrinology department that provided patients. Many counts were recorded for this clonotype. Its antigen is unknown. The sample was also linked to a second study, of T cells in Graves' hyperthyroidism and ophthalmopathy. Turning to that study: Ophthalmopathy could be told apart from stable hyperthyroidism with a 13 V-J model.

The input for sequencing was peripheral blood mononuclear cells (PBMCs), taken at new diagnosis, from a patient treated with antithyroid drugs. V and J are TRBV7-9 and TRBJ2-3; 8 bases are a match to TRBD1. The clonotype comes from a man under 40 with Graves disease. CDR3 bases: TGTGCCAGCAGCCCTCGACAGGGGACAGATACGCAGTATTTT. This translates into CASSPRQGTDTQYF.